This is a list of T cell receptor beta chains from one sample in a study of siplizumab effects on memory and regulatory T cells. The data were produced by immunoSEQ multiplex PCR, yet TCRdb's version contains in-frame clones alone and is incomplete. The sample contains about 46,000 clones, over 90% of which appear only once. The sample taken for sequencing was CD8+ T cells sorted from blood. These receptors were taken from a human donor in good health. Both conserved end residues are part of each CDR3. The D gene is left open where the match is weak. Only some rows state a clone size, as once, few, many or a class for expanded clones.

d_gene,len,v_gene,abundance,CDR3aa
.,16,TRBV7-9,.,CASSLISTFLGYGYTF
.,14,TRBV14,.,CANPPGTSKNIQYF
.,15,TRBV9,.,CASSEYDSRPYEQYF
TRBD2,17,TRBV27,.,CASSLYPLSGISGELFF
.,12,TRBV5-1,.,CASSFSGDTAFF
.,12,TRBV9,.,CASGQGGIEAFF
.,13,TRBV7-9,.,CASSLGSPDTQYF
.,15,TRBV19,.,CASSISIRNTDTQYF
TRBD2,15,TRBV4-1,.,CASSQVLAGENEQFF
.,14,TRBV27,.,CASSLRAWIQPQHF
.,16,TRBV9,once,CASSFRGGFTYNEQFF
TRBD1,14,TRBV4-1,once,CASSVSGQPYEQYF
.,16,TRBV28,.,CASSSPGSSYNSPLHF
.,15,TRBV5-1,.,CASSATGYLDNEQFF
.,14,TRBV2,.,CATASGQDNQPQHF
.,11,TRBV11-2,.,CASSLQEEQYF
.,15,TRBV15,.,CATSPTGKYTGELFF
TRBD2,14,TRBV27,.,CASSLRGGSYEQYF
TRBD1,12,TRBV4-1,.,CASSRGTGQQFF
.,13,TRBV19,.,CASSAGTSYEQYF
TRBD2,16,TRBV10-3,.,CAISEEGASSGYEQYF
.,16,TRBV5-6,.,CASSLFDSLVGYEQYF
.,15,TRBV27,.,CASSLSRGTHTEAFF
.,16,TRBV11-2,.,CASSLGPNLTIEKLFF
TRBD1,16,TRBV28,.,CASSSPGTGPYNEQFF
.,13,TRBV5-4,once,CASSFGPTGEQYF
TRBD2,13,TRBV27,once,CASRTSGTYEQYF
TRBD1,15,TRBV11-2,.,CASSVTGGISYEQYF
.,13,TRBV28,.,CASTGRGTGELFF
.,18,TRBV7-9,few,CASSLPPQKMGSADTQYF
.,13,TRBV7-8,once,CASSSATNEKLFF
TRBD1,15,TRBV15,.,CATSRPETGAYGYTF
TRBD1,21,TRBV13,.,CASSLERGVDRGIRVNTEAFF
.,13,TRBV6-5,.,CASSYSDFREQYF
TRBD2,16,TRBV2,.,CASSSRLAGPVNEQFF
.,13,TRBV9,.,CASSPGTSREQYF
.,14,TRBV28,.,CASSPPGARQPQHF
.,12,TRBV19,.,CASSILGREQYF
.,14,TRBV5-1,.,CASSSFDWAGELFF
TRBD2,19,TRBV23-1,.,CASSQSLCSGLAYYNEQFF
TRBD2,15,TRBV7-8,.,CASSSIRDYNNEQFF
.,18,TRBV5-4,.,CASSLFGDGFPYNSPLHF
TRBD1,15,TRBV6-1,once,CASSLSRTGEYEQYF
.,13,TRBV28,.,CASSLMSSYEQYF
.,16,TRBV28,.,CASRSLGGSSYNEQFF
TRBD2,16,TRBV6-5,.,CASSWTSGRAYNEQFF
.,17,TRBV29-1,.,CSVEANDEVDSGNTIYF